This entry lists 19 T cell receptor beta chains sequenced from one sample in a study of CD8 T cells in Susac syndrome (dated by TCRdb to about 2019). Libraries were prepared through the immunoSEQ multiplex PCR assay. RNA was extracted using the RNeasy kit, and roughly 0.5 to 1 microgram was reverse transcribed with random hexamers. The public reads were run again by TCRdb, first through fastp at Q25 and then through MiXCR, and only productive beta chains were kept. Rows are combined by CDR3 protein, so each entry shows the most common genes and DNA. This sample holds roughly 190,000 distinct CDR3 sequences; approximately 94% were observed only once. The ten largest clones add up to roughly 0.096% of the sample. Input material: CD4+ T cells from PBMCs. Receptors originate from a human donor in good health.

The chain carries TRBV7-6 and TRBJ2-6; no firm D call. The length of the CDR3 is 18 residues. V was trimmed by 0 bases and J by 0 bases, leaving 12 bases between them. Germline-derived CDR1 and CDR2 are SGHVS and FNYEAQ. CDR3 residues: CASSLASGKLSGANVLTF. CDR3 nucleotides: TGTGCCAGCAGCTTAGCGTCAGGAAAACTCTCTGGGGCCAACGTCCTGACTTTC. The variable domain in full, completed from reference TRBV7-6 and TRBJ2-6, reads GAGVSQSPRYKVTKRGQDVALRCDPISGHVSLYWYRQALGQGPEFLTYFNYEAQQDKSGLPNDRFSAERPEGSISTLTIQRTEQRDSAMYRCASSLASGKLSGANVLTFGAGSRLTVL.

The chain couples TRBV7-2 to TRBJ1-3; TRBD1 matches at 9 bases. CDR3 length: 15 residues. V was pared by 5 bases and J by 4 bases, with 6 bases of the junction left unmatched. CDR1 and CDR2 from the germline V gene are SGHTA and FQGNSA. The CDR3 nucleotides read TGTGCCAGCAGCACTGGGACAGGGAGAGGAAACACCATATATTTT. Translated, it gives CASSTGTGRGNTIYF.

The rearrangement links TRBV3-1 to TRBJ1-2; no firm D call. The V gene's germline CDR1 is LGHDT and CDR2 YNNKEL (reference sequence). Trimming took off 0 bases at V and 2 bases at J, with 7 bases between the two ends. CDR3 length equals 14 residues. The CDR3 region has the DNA TGTGCCAGCAGCCAAGACCCAGGAAACTATGGCTACACCTTC. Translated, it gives CASSQDPGNYGYTF.

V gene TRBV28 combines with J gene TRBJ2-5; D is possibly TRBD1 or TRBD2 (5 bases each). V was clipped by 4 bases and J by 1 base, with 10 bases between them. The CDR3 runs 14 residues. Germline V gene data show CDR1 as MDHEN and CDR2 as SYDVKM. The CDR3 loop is CASSSGATQETQYF. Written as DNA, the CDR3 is TGTGCCAGCAGTTCCGGGGCCACCCAAGAGACCCAGTACTTC.

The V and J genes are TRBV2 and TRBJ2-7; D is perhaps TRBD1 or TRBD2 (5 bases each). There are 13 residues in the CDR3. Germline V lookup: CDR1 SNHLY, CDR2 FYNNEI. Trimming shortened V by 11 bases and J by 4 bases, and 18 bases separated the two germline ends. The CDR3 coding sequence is TGTGCCGGCGGAACGGGGACCTTTTACGAGCAGTACTTC. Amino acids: CAGGTGTFYEQYF.

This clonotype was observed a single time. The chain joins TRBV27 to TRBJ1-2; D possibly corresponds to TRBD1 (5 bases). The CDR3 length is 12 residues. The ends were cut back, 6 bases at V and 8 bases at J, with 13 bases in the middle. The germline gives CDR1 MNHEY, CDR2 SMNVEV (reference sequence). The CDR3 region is CASSQTGSGYTF. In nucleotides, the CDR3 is TGTGCCAGCAGCCAAACAGGCTCGGGCTACACCTTC.

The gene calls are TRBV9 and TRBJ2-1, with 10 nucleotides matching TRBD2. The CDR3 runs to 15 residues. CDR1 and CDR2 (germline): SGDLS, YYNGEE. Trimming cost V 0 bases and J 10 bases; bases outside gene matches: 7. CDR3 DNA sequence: TGTGCCAGCAGCGTAGGAAGCGGGGGGGCAGGGGAGCAGTTCTTC. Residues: CASSVGSGGAGEQFF.

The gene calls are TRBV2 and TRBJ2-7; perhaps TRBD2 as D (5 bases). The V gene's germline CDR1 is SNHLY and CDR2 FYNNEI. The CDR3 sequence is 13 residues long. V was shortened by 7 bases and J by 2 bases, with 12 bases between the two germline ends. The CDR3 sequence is CASTFRGTYEQYF. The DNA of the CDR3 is TGTGCCAGCACTTTTCGGGGTACCTACGAGCAGTACTTC.

The CDR3 DNA reads TGCAGCGTCGCAAGGCCCCTCCAGAGCACTGAAGCTTTCTTT. It specifies CSVARPLQSTEAFF. The chain carries TRBV29-1 and TRBJ1-1, with D uncertain. The germline CDR1 and CDR2 sequences are SQVTM and ANQGSEA. V lost 6 bases and J 4 bases, leaving 18 bases between the germline ends. This CDR3 is built from 14 residues.

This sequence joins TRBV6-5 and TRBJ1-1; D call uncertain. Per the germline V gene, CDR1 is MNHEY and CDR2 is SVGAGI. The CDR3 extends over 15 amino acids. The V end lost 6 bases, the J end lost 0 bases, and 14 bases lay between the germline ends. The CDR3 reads CASSPRWDLNTEAFF. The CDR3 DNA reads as TGTGCCAGCAGCCCACGTTGGGATCTGAACACTGAAGCTTTCTTT.

DNA of the CDR3: TGCGCCAGCAGCTTGACGTTTGGTACAGAGCAGTTCTTC. Its translation: CASSLTFGTEQFF. The chain recombines TRBV5-1 with TRBJ2-1, with D unresolved. There are 13 residues in the CDR3. V was cut by 1 base and J by 10 bases, with 12 bases left in between. Germline V gene lookup returns CDR1 SGHRS and CDR2 YFSETQ.

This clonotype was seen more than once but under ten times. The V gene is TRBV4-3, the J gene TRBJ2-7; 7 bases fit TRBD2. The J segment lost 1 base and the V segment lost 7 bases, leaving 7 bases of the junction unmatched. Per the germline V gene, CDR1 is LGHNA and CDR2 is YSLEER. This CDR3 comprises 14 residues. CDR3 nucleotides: TGCGCCAGCAAAGCCAGCGGGGAATCCTACGAGCAGTACGTC. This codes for CASKASGESYEQYV.

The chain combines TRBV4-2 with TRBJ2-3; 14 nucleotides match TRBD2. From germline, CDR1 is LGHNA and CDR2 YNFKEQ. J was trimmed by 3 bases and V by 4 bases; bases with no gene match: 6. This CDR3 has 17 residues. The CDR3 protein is CASSPMTSGGATDTQYF. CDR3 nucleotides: TGTGCCAGCAGCCCGATGACTAGCGGGGGGGCAACAGATACGCAGTATTTT.

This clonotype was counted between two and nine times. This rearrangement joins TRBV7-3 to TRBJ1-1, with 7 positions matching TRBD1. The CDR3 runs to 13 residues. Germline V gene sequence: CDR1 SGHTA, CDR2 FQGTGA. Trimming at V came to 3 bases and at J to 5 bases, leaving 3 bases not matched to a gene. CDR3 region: CASSFAGGTEAFF. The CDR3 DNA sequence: TGTGCCAGCAGCTTCGCAGGGGGAACTGAAGCTTTCTTT.

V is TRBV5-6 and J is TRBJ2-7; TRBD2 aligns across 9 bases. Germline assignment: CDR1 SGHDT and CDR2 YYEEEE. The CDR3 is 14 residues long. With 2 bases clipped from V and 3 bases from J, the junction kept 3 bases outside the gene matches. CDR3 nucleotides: TGTGCCAGCAGCTTTAGCGGGGGTGGCTACGAGCAGTACTTC. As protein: CASSFSGGGYEQYF.

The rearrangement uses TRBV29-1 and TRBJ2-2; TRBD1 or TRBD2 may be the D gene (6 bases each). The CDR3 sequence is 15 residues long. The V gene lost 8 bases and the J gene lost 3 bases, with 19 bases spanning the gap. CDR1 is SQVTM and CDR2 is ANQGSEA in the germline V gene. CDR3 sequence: CSSIGGAGDTGELFF. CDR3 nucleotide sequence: TGCAGCTCGATAGGCGGGGCAGGGGACACCGGGGAGCTGTTTTTT.

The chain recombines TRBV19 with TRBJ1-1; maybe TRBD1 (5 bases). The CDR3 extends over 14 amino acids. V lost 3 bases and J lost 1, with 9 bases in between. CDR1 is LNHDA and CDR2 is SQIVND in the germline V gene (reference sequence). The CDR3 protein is CASSISGQNTEAFF. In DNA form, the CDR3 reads TGTGCCAGTAGTATCTCAGGACAGAACACTGAAGCTTTCTTT. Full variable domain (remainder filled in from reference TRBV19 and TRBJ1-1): DGGITQSPKYLFRKEGQNVTLSCEQNLNHDAMYWYRQDPGQGLRLIYYSQIVNDFQKGDIAEGYSVSREKKESFPLTVTSAQKNPTAFYLCASSISGQNTEAFFGQGTRLTVV.

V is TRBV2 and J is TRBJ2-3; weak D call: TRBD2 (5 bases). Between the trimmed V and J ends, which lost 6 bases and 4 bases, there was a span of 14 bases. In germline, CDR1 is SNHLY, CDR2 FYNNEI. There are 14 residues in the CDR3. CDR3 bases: TGTGCCAGCAGGACATACGGGAATTCAGATACGCAGTATTTT. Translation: CASRTYGNSDTQYF.

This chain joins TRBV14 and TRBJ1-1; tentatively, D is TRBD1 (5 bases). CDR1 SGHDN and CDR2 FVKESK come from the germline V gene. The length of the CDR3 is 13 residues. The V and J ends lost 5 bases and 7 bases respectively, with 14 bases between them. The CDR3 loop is CASSARWGYEAFF. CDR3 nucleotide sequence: TGTGCCAGCAGCGCAAGATGGGGCTATGAAGCTTTCTTT.